The text below deals with one TCR beta chain. Its antigen is as yet unknown. Profiled with immunoSEQ multiplex PCR; TCRdb holds only in-frame clones, not every one. The table lists about 170,000 clones, 92% of them singletons. This record comes from a study of T cell responses to AZD1222 COVID-19 vaccine. Study-level points and caveats: Vaccination with two AZD1222 doses was followed by a rise in Spike-specific TCR breadth and depth. Unmutated variant regions reportedly attract nearly half of all spike-specific TCRs. Seropositive at baseline were only 5 or 6 AZD1222 recipients. The donor cohort was predominantly white British with a female majority, and clonal diversity may have been underestimated.

The sequence was collected from an adult in good health. The material sequenced was peripheral blood, taken on day 0 of AZD1222 vaccination.

The CDR3 region is CASSPELTGGVGYTF. The CDR3 DNA is TGTGCCAGCTCACCAGAGTTAACAGGGGGGGTCGGCTACACCTTC. The chain links TRBV18 to TRBJ1-2; 8 bases are shared with TRBD1. J lost 8 bases, V lost 2 bases, and 10 bases had no gene match. This CDR3 region has 15 residues. Germline CDR1 and CDR2: KGHSH and LQKENI.